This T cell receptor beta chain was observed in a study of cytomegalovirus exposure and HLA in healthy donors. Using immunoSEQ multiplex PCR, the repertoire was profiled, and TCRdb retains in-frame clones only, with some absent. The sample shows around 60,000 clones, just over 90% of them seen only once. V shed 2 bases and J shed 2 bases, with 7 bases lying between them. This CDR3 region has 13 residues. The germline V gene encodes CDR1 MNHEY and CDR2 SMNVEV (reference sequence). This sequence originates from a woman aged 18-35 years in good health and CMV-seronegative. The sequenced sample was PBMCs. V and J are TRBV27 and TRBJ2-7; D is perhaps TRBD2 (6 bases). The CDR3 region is CASSLRLAYEQYF. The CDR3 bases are TGTGCCAGCAGTTTAAGACTAGCCTACGAGCAGTACTTC.